The rows below give T cell receptor beta chains drawn from one sample of a study of CD8+CD57+ T cells in acquired aplastic anemia. MiXCR, run by TCRdb on the reads, gives a single entry per CDR3 protein. The sample yields under 200,000 distinct CDR3 sequences, roughly half seen once. The sample comprised sorted CD4+, CD8+, or CD8+CD57+ T cells (not recorded which) from PBMCs. These receptors were taken from a human donor with aplastic anemia. CDR3s include the opening cysteine and the closing phenylalanine or tryptophan. The D gene is left open where the match is weak. Some rows have no size entry. The others give once, few or many, or a class for an expanded clone.

clone_size: NA
v_call: TRBV11-2
j_call: TRBJ2-3
d_call: NA
cdr3_aa: CASSLSPNEADTQYF
cdr3_nt: TGTGCCAGCAGTCTGTCTCCTAACGAGGCAGATACGCAGTATTTT

clone_size: many
v_call: TRBV12-3/TRBV12-4
j_call: TRBJ1-5
d_call: TRBD1
cdr3_aa: CASSPPRTGTSNQPQHF
cdr3_nt: TGTGCCAGCAGTCCCCCGAGGACAGGGACTAGCAATCAGCCCCAGCATTTT

clone_size: NA
v_call: TRBV29-1
j_call: TRBJ1-2
d_call: NA
cdr3_aa: CSVAGTNYGYTF
cdr3_nt: TGCAGCGTTGCGGGGACTAACTATGGCTACACCTTC

clone_size: many
v_call: TRBV29-1
j_call: TRBJ2-3
d_call: NA
cdr3_aa: CSASGVSSTDTQYF
cdr3_nt: TGCAGCGCATCAGGGGTTTCTAGCACAGATACGCAGTATTTT

clone_size: few
v_call: TRBV30
j_call: TRBJ1-6
d_call: NA
cdr3_aa: CAWSSDVYFNSPLHF
cdr3_nt: TGTGCCTGGAGTTCGGATGTATATTTTAATTCACCCCTCCACTTT

clone_size: once
v_call: TRBV25-1
j_call: TRBJ2-1
d_call: NA
cdr3_aa: CASSELSARAYNEQFF
cdr3_nt: TGTGCCAGCAGTGAATTATCGGCCAGGGCCTACAATGAGCAGTTCTTC

clone_size: few
v_call: TRBV24-1
j_call: TRBJ1-4
d_call: NA
cdr3_aa: CATSRVSNEKLFF
cdr3_nt: TGTGCCACCAGCCGGGTCTCTAATGAAAAACTGTTTTTT

clone_size: many
v_call: TRBV2
j_call: TRBJ2-1
d_call: NA
cdr3_aa: CASSGQGSEQFF
cdr3_nt: TGTGCCAGCAGTGGCCAGGGAAGTGAGCAGTTCTTC

clone_size: few
v_call: TRBV15
j_call: TRBJ1-5
d_call: NA
cdr3_aa: CATSSGGLYGNQPQHF
cdr3_nt: TGTGCCACCAGCAGCGGGGGGCTATACGGCAATCAGCCCCAGCATTTT

clone_size: NA
v_call: TRBV7-9
j_call: TRBJ1-1
d_call: NA
cdr3_aa: CASRRSTGAQVLAFF
cdr3_nt: TGTGCCAGCAGACGATCTACGGGGGCGCAGGTGTTAGCTTTCTTT

clone_size: NA
v_call: TRBV15
j_call: TRBJ2-7
d_call: NA
cdr3_aa: CATSPRDSSYEQYF
cdr3_nt: TGTGCCACCAGCCCCCGGGACTCCTCCTACGAGCAGTACTTC

clone_size: NA
v_call: TRBV24-1
j_call: TRBJ1-6
d_call: NA
cdr3_aa: CATNPMRGGPLHF
cdr3_nt: TGTGCCACAAACCCAATGAGAGGGGGACCCCTCCACTTT

clone_size: NA
v_call: TRBV7-6
j_call: TRBJ2-6
d_call: NA
cdr3_aa: CASSLAIGGANVLTF
cdr3_nt: TGTGCCAGCAGCTTAGCGATCGGTGGGGCCAACGTCCTGACTTTC

clone_size: NA
v_call: TRBV5-1
j_call: TRBJ1-1
d_call: NA
cdr3_aa: CASSLNQRNTEAFF
cdr3_nt: TGCGCCAGCAGCTTGAATCAGAGGAACACTGAAGCTTTCTTT

clone_size: NA
v_call: TRBV7-8
j_call: TRBJ2-7
d_call: TRBD1
cdr3_aa: CASSPPGTGVTYEQYF
cdr3_nt: TGTGCCAGCAGCCCCCCCGGGACAGGGGTAACCTACGAGCAGTACTTC

clone_size: many
v_call: TRBV19
j_call: TRBJ2-4
d_call: NA
cdr3_aa: CASNRDKTKNIQYF
cdr3_nt: TGTGCCAGTAATCGGGACAAGACCAAAAACATTCAGTACTTC

clone_size: NA
v_call: TRBV9
j_call: TRBJ2-5
d_call: TRBD2
cdr3_aa: CASSPNSGSEETQYF
cdr3_nt: TGTGCCAGCAGCCCCAATAGCGGGAGTGAGGAGACCCAGTACTTC

clone_size: NA
v_call: TRBV7-9
j_call: TRBJ1-5
d_call: NA
cdr3_aa: CASSVASNQPQHF
cdr3_nt: TGTGCCAGCAGTGTCGCTAGCAATCAGCCCCAGCATTTT

clone_size: many
v_call: TRBV6-1
j_call: TRBJ1-5
d_call: TRBD1
cdr3_aa: CASSVDREWYSNQPQHF
cdr3_nt: TGTGCCAGCAGTGTCGACAGGGAATGGTATAGCAATCAGCCCCAGCATTTT

clone_size: many
v_call: TRBV29-1
j_call: TRBJ2-1
d_call: NA
cdr3_aa: CSVVPGYNEQFF
cdr3_nt: TGCAGCGTTGTCCCCGGCTACAATGAGCAGTTCTTC

clone_size: NA
v_call: TRBV19
j_call: TRBJ1-3
d_call: NA
cdr3_aa: CASSISTGNTMYF
cdr3_nt: TGTGCCAGTAGTATATCGACTGGGAACACCATGTATTTT

clone_size: NA
v_call: TRBV20-1
j_call: TRBJ2-7
d_call: NA
cdr3_aa: CSAPFAARGYEQYF
cdr3_nt: TGCAGTGCCCCGTTCGCAGCTCGCGGCTACGAGCAGTACTTC